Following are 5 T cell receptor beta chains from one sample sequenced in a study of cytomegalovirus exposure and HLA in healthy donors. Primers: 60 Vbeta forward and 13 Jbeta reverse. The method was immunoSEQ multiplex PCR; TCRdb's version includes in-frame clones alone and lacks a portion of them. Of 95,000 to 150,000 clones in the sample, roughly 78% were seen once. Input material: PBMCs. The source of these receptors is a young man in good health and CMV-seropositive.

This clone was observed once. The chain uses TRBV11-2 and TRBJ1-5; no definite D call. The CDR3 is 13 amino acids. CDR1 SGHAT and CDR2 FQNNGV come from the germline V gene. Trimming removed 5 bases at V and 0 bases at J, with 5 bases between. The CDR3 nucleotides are TGTGCCAGCAGCCGTTCTAGCAATCAGCCCCAGCATTTT. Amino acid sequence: CASSRSSNQPQHF.

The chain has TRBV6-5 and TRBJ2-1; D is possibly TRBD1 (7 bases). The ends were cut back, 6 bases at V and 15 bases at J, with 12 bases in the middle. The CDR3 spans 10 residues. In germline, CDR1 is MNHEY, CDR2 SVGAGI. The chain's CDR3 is CASRGGGMFF. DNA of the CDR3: TGTGCCAGCAGAGGAGGGGGCATGTTCTTC.

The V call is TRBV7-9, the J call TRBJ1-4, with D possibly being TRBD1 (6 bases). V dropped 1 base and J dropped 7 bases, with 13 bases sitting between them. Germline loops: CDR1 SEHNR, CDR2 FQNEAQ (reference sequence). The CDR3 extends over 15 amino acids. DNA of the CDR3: TGTGCCAGCAGCTTAGAGACGGGAGGGGGTGAAAAACTGTTTTTT. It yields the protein CASSLETGGGEKLFF.

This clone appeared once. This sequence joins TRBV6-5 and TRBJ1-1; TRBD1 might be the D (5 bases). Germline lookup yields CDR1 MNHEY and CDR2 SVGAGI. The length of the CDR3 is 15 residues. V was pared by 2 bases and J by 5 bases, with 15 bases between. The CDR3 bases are TGTGCCAGCAGTTACCCCGCCCAGGGTAGGACTGAAGCTTTCTTT. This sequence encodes CASSYPAQGRTEAFF.

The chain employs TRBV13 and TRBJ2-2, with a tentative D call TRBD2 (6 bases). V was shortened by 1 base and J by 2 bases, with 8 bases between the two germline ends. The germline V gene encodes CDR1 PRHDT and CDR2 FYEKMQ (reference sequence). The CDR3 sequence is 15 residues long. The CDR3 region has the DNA TGTGCCAGCAGCTTAGCGGGGGACAACACCGGGGAGCTGTTTTTT. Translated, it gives CASSLAGDNTGELFF. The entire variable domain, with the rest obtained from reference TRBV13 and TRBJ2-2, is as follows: AAGVIQSPRHLIKEKRETATLKCYPIPRHDTVYWYQQGPGQDPQFLISFYEKMQSDKGSIPDRFSAQQFSDYHSELNMSSLELGDSALYFCASSLAGDNTGELFFGEGSRLTVL.